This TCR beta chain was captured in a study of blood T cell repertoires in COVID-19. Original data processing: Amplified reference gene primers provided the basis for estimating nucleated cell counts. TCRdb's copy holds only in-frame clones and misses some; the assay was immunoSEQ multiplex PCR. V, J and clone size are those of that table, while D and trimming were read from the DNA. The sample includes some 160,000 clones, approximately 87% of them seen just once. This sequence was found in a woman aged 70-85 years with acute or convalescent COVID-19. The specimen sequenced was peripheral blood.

The chain's CDR3 is CATSRDFGTGAGEKLFF. CDR3 sequence (DNA): TGTGCCACCAGCAGAGATTTCGGGACAGGGGCGGGTGAAAAACTGTTTTTT. V usage is TRBV15 and J usage is TRBJ1-4, with TRBD1 matching over 10 bases. CDR1 and CDR2 from the germline V gene are LNHNV and YYDKDF (reference sequence). J was trimmed by 7 bases and V by 0 bases; bases with no gene match: 8. The CDR3 consists of 17 residues.